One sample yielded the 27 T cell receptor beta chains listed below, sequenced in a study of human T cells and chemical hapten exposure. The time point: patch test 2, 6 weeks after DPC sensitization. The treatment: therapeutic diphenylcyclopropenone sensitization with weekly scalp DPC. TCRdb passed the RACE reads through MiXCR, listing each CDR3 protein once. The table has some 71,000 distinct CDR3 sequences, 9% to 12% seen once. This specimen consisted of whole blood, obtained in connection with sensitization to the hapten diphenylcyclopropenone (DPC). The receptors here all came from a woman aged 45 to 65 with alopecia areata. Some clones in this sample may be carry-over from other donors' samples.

The CDR3 protein is CSVAGLAGGFYNEQFF. In DNA, the CDR3 is TGCAGCGTTGCGGGACTAGCGGGAGGTTTTTACAATGAGCAGTTCTTC. The rearrangement links TRBV29-1 to TRBJ2-1; 15 nucleotides line up with TRBD2. V was clipped by 4 bases and J by 4 bases; unmatched bases: 5. The germline V gene encodes CDR1 SQVTM and CDR2 ANQGSEA. The CDR3 spans 16 residues.

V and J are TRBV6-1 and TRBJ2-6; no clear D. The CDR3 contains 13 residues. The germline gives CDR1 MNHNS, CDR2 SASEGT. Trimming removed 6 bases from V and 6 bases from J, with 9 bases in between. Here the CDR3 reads CASRRPEANVLTF. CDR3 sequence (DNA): TGTGCCAGCAGGCGACCGGAGGCCAACGTCCTGACTTTC.

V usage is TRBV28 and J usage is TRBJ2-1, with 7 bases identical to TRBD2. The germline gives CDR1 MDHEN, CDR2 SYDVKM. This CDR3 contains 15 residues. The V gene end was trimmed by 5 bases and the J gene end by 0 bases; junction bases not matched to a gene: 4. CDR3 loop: CASSPRTSSYNEQFF. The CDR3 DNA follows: TGTGCCAGCAGTCCTCGGACTAGCTCCTACAATGAGCAGTTCTTC.

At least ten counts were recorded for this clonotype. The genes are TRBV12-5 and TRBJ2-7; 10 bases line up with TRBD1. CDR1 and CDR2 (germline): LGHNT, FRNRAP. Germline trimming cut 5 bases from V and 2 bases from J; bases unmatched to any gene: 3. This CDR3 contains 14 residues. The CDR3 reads CASGTGQGPYEQYF. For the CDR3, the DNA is TGTGCTAGTGGTACGGGACAGGGGCCCTACGAGCAGTACTTC.

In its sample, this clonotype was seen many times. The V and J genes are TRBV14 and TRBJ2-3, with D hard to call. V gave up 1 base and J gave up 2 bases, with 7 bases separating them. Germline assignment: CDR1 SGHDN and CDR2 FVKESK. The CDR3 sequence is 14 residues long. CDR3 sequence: CASSQGRLTDTQYF. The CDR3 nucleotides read TGTGCCAGCAGCCAAGGGCGCCTCACAGATACGCAGTATTTT.

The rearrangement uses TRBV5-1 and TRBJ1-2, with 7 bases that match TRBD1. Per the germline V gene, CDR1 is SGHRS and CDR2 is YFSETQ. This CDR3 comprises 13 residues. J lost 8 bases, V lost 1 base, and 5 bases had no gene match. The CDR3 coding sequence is TGCGCCAGCAGCTTGACAGGGACAGTCGGCTACACCTTC. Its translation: CASSLTGTVGYTF.

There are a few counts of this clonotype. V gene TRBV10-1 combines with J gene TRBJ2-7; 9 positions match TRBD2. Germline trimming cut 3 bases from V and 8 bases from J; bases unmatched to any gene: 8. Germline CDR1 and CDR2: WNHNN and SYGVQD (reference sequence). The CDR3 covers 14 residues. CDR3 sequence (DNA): TGCGCCAGCAGTGAATTAGCGGGAGAAATTAAGCAGTACTTC. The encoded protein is CASSELAGEIKQYF.

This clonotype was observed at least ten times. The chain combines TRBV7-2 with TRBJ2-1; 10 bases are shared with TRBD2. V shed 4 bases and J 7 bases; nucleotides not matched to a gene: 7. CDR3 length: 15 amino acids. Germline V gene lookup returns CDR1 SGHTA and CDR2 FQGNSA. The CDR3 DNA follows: TGTGCCAGCAGCTACTCTAGCGGGAGTGGGAATGAGCAGTTCTTC. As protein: CASSYSSGSGNEQFF.

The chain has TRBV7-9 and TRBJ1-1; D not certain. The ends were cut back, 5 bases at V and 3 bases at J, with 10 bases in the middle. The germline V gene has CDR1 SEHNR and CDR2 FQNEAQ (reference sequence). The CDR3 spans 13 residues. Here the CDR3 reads CASSQYQDTEAFF. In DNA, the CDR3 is TGTGCCAGCAGCCAATATCAGGACACTGAAGCTTTCTTT.

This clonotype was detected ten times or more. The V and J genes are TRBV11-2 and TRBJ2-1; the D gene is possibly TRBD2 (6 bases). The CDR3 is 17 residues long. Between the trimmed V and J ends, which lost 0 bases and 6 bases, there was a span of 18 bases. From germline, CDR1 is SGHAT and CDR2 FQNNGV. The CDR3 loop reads CASSLDGYGRRGNEQFF. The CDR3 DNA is TGTGCCAGCAGCTTAGATGGATACGGGAGAAGAGGCAATGAGCAGTTCTTC.

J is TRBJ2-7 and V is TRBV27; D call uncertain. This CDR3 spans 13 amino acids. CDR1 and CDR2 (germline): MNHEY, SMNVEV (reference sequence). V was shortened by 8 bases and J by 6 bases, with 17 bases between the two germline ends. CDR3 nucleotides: TGTGCCAGCCAAACCGGACCCGAACGCGAGCAGTACTTC. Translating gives CASQTGPEREQYF.

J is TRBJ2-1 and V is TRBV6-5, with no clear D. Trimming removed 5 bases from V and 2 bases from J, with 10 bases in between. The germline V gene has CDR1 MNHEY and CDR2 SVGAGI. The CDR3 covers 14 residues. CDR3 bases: TGTGCCAGCAGTGCCGTCGCTGCCTACAATGAGCAGTTCTTC. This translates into CASSAVAAYNEQFF.

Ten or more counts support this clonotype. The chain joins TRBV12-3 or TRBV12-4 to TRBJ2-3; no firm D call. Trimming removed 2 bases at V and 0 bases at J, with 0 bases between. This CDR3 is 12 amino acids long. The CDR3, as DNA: TGTGCCAGCAGTTTAAGCACAGATACGCAGTATTTT. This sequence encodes CASSLSTDTQYF.

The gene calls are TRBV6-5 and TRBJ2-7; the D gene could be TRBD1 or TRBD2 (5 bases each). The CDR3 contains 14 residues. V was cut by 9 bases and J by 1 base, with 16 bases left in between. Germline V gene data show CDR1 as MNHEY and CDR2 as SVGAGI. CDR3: CARKRDRESYEQYF. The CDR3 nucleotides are TGTGCCAGGAAAAGGGACCGCGAATCCTACGAGCAGTACTTC.

The CDR3, as DNA: TGTGCCAGCAGCCCCGGGACTAGCGGGGGAATCCAAGAGACCCAGTACTTC. Amino acid sequence: CASSPGTSGGIQETQYF. J is TRBJ2-5 and V is TRBV4-2; TRBD2 matches at 14 bases. CDR3 length: 17 residues. The V gene's germline CDR1 is LGHNA and CDR2 YNFKEQ. After removal of 4 bases from V and 1 base from J, the junction contained 5 bases not matched to a gene.

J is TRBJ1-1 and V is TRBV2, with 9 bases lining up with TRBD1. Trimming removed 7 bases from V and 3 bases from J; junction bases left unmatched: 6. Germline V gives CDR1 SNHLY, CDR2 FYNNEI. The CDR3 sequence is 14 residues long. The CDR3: CASKRDREHTEAFF. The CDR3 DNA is TGTGCCAGCAAGAGGGACAGGGAGCACACTGAAGCTTTCTTT.

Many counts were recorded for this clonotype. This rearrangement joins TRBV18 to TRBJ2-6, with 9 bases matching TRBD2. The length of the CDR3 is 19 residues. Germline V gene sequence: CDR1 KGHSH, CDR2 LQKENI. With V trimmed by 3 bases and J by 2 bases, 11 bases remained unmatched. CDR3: CASSPTSGTLSPGANVLTF. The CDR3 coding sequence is TGTGCCAGCTCACCGACTAGCGGAACCCTTTCCCCTGGGGCCAACGTCCTGACTTTC.

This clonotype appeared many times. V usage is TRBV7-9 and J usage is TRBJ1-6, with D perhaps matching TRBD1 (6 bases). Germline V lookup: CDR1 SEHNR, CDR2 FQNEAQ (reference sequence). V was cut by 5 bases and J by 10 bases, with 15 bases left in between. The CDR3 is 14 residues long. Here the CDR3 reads CASSDTGKDSPLHF. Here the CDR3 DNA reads TGTGCCAGCAGCGATACAGGGAAGGACTCACCCCTCCACTTT.

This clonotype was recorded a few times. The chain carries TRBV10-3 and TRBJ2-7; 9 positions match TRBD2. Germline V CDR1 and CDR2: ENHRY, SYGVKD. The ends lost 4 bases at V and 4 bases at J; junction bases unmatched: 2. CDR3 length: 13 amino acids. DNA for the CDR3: TGTGCCATCAGTGTGGGACTAGCATACGAGCAGTACTTC. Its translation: CAISVGLAYEQYF.

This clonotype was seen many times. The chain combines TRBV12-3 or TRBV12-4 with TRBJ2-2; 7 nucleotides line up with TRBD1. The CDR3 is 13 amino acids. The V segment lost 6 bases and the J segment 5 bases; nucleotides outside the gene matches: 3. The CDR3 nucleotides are TGTGCCAGCAGCTCGACAGGGACCGGGGAGCTGTTTTTT. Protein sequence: CASSSTGTGELFF.

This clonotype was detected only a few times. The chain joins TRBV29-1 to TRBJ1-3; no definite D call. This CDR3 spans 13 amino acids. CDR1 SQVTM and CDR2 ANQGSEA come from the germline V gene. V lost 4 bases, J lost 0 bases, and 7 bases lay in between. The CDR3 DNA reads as TGCAGCGTTGCGGCCAGCTCTGGAAACACCATATATTTT. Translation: CSVAASSGNTIYF. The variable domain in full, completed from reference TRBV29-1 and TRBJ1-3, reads SAVISQKPSRDICQRGTSLTIQCQVDSQVTMMFWYRQQPGQSLTLIATANQGSEATYESGFVIDKFPISRPNLTFSTLTVSNMSPEDSSIYLCSVAASSGNTIYFGEGSWLTVV.

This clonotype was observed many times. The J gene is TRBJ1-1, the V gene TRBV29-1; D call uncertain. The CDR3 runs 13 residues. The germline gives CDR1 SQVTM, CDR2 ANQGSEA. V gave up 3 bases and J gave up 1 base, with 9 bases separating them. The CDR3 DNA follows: TGCAGCGTTGACCGAAGGACGAACACTGAAGCTTTCTTT. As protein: CSVDRRTNTEAFF.

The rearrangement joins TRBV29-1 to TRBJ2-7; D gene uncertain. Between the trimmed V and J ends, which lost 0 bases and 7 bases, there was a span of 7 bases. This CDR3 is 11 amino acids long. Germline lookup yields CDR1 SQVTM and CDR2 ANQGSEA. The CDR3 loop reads CSVEDQTEQYF. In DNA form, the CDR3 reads TGCAGCGTTGAAGATCAGACTGAGCAGTACTTC.

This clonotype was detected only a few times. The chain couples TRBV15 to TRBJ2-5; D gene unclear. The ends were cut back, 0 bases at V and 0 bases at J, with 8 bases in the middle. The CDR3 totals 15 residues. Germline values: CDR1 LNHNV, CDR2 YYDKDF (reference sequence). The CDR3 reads CATSRDSGDQETQYF. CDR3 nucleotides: TGTGCCACCAGCAGAGATAGTGGCGACCAAGAGACCCAGTACTTC.

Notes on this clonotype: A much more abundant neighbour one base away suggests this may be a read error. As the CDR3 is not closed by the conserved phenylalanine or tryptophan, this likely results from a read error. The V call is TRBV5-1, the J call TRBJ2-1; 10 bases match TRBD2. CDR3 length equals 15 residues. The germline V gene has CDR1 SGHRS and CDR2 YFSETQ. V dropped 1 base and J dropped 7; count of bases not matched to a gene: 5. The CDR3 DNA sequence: TGCGCCAGCAGCTTGCGTCTAGCGGGAGAAAATGAGCAGTTCTAC. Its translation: CASSLRLAGENEQFY.

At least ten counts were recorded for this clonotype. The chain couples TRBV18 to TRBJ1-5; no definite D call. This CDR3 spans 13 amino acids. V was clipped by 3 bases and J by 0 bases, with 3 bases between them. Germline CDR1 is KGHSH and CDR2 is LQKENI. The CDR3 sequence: CASSPNSNQPQHF. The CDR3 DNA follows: TGTGCCAGCTCACCTAATAGCAATCAGCCCCAGCATTTT.

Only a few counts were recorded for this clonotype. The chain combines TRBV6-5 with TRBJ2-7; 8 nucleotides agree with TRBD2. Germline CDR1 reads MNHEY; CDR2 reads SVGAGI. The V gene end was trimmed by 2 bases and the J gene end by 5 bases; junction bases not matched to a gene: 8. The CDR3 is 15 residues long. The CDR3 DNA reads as TGTGCCAGCAGTTACCAGCGGGGGTTCGGCAACGAGCAGTACTTC. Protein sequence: CASSYQRGFGNEQYF.